The rows below give T cell receptor beta chains drawn from one sample of a study of cytomegalovirus exposure and HLA in healthy donors. Here immunoSEQ multiplex PCR was the method, and the copy in TCRdb shows in-frame clones only, minus some. The table includes under 200,000 clones, 65% to 80% detected once. The sequencing sample was made of PBMCs. Every receptor here comes from a woman in her 50s in good health and CMV-seropositive. Both conserved end residues are part of each CDR3. Each record gives: D gene, clone size, V gene, CDR3 length, J gene, CDR3 DNA, CDR3 protein. The D gene is left open where the match is weak. Expanded clones are given a class, and other clones once, few, many or no size at all.

TRBD2	-	TRBV18	16	TRBJ2-1	TGTGCCAGCTCGGCCTCTAGCGGCATCTCCTACAATGAGCAGTTCTTC	CASSASSGISYNEQFF
-	-	TRBV5-1	15	TRBJ1-4	TGCGCCAGCAGTTATTTCCAGGGCGGGGATGAAAAACTGTTTTTT	CASSYFQGGDEKLFF
-	-	TRBV2	14	TRBJ1-4	TGTGCCAGCAGTGGACTTACCGTGAATGAAAAACTGTTTTTT	CASSGLTVNEKLFF
TRBD2	few	TRBV9	16	TRBJ2-7	TGTGCCAGCAGCGTAGGGGGTAGCGGGATTCCCTACGAGCAGTACTTC	CASSVGGSGIPYEQYF
-	-	TRBV9	16	TRBJ1-3	TGTGCCAGCAGCCCCTCGAGGGGGGGCTCTGGAAACACCATATATTTT	CASSPSRGGSGNTIYF
-	-	TRBV5-6	14	TRBJ2-7	TGTGCCAGCAGCCTGCTTGGGCAGTCCTACGAGCAGTACTTC	CASSLLGQSYEQYF
-	many	TRBV4-2	17	TRBJ2-1	TGTGCCAGCAGCCAAGGTCAGCTAGCAACGTCCTACAATGAGCAGTTCTTC	CASSQGQLATSYNEQFF
TRBD1	-	TRBV10-3	15	TRBJ2-3	TGTGCCATCAGTGAGGGACAGGGGGACACAGATACGCAGTATTTT	CAISEGQGDTDTQYF
-	-	TRBV30	16	TRBJ1-6	TGTGCCTGGAGTGGGCAGGGAGGAGGCTATAATTCACCCCTCCACTTT	CAWSGQGGGYNSPLHF
-	-	TRBV4-3	15	TRBJ2-5	TGCGCCAGCAGCCAAGATGCAGGGGAAGGGGAGACCCAGTACTTC	CASSQDAGEGETQYF
TRBD1	-	TRBV5-1	15	TRBJ2-1	TGCGCCAGCAGGGGTGGACAGGGGGCGAACAATGAGCAGTTCTTC	CASRGGQGANNEQFF
-	-	TRBV27	13	TRBJ2-1	TGTGCCAGCAGTGTGTACGAGGGAGGTGAGCAGTTCTTC	CASSVYEGGEQFF
-	-	TRBV27	15	TRBJ1-2	TGTGCCAGCAGTCGACGGGAGTCGACCCTCGGCGGCTACACCTTC	CASSRRESTLGGYTF
-	-	TRBV18	14	TRBJ1-1	TGTGCCAGCTCACCGGGACACCCGAACACTGAAGCTTTCTTT	CASSPGHPNTEAFF
-	-	TRBV30	12	TRBJ1-5	TGTGCCTGGAGTGACAGTCATCAGCCCCAGCATTTT	CAWSDSHQPQHF
-	-	TRBV5-1	13	TRBJ1-2	TGCGCCAGCAGCTTGGAGTCAGGCGAAGGCTACACCTTC	CASSLESGEGYTF
-	-	TRBV15	14	TRBJ1-5	TGTGCCACCAGCAGAGAAACAGGCGTCCCAAACCAGCATTTT	CATSRETGVPNQHF
-	-	TRBV4-3	14	TRBJ1-2	TGCGCCAGCAGCCAAGACAGTTATAACTATGGCTACACCTTC	CASSQDSYNYGYTF
TRBD1	-	TRBV6-5	14	TRBJ2-7	TGTGCCAGCAGTTTAGGACAGGGGTCTTACGAGCAGTACTTC	CASSLGQGSYEQYF
-	-	TRBV6-1	14	TRBJ1-1	TGTGCCAGCAGTGAGGGCGACAGAGAGACTGAAGCTTTCTTT	CASSEGDRETEAFF
TRBD2	-	TRBV10-1	16	TRBJ2-3	TGCGCCAGCAGTGAGGGAACTAGCGGGGGGACAGATACGCAGTATTTT	CASSEGTSGGTDTQYF
TRBD1	few	TRBV11-2	15	TRBJ2-5	TGTGCCAGCAGTTTTACAGACAGGGGGCGAGAGACCCAGTACTTC	CASSFTDRGRETQYF
TRBD1	-	TRBV11-3	14	TRBJ1-6	TGTGCCAGCGGATTGACAGGGCCAAATTCACCCCTCCACTTT	CASGLTGPNSPLHF
TRBD2	-	TRBV7-9	17	TRBJ2-1	TGTGCCAGCAGTAATCCCCCCGGGACTAGCGTCTACAATGAGCAGTTCTTC	CASSNPPGTSVYNEQFF
-	once	TRBV9	14	TRBJ1-1	TGTGCCAGCAGCCTGGGACATTTCTCCACTGAAGCTTTCTTT	CASSLGHFSTEAFF
-	-	TRBV2	13	TRBJ1-1	TGTGCCAGCAGGGGAAACAGGGAGGGGCAAGCTTTCTTT	CASRGNREGQAFF
-	few	TRBV11-2	14	TRBJ1-6	TGTGCCAGCAGCTTACAGGGTTACAATTCACCCCTCCACTTT	CASSLQGYNSPLHF
TRBD1	-	TRBV19	15	TRBJ1-6	TGTGCCAGTAGTACCGGGGGACAGGGGCACTCACCCCTCCACTTT	CASSTGGQGHSPLHF
-	once	TRBV5-5	12	TRBJ2-7	TGTGCCAGCAGCTTAACGGGCTACGAGCAGTACTTC	CASSLTGYEQYF
TRBD1	-	TRBV9	13	TRBJ2-7	TGTGCCAGAGTGTGGACAGGAGACTACGAGCAGTACTTC	CARVWTGDYEQYF
-	-	TRBV6-5	14	TRBJ2-7	TGTGCCAGCAGTTACTCGAGACTCCACTACGAGCAGTACTTC	CASSYSRLHYEQYF
TRBD1	few	TRBV2	17	TRBJ1-6	TGTGCCAGCAGTGAAAGGGCAGGACAGGGCCTGGGGTCACCCCTCCACTTT	CASSERAGQGLGSPLHF
-	many	TRBV7-9	13	TRBJ1-1	TGTGCCAGCAGCTTTGGAGGGAACACTGAAGCTTTCTTT	CASSFGGNTEAFF
TRBD1	once	TRBV7-2	14	TRBJ1-1	TGTGCCAGCAGCCACGACAGGGGGACCACTGAAGCTTTCTTT	CASSHDRGTTEAFF
TRBD2	-	TRBV19	18	TRBJ2-1	TGTGCCAGTAGTGGGAACGAGCGTAGCGGGAGATCCTACAATGAGCAGTTCTTC	CASSGNERSGRSYNEQFF
-	once	TRBV7-2	15	TRBJ1-2	TGTGCCAGCAGCTTAGTTTCGGGGAACACGTATGGCTACACCTTC	CASSLVSGNTYGYTF
TRBD1	-	TRBV7-9	15	TRBJ2-2	TGTGCCACCCTAATCAGGGGGCAGGGGGCCGGGGAGCTGTTTTTT	CATLIRGQGAGELFF
-	-	TRBV29-1	13	TRBJ1-2	TGCAGCGTTGAAGGGGGCGGTAACTATGGCTACACCTTC	CSVEGGGNYGYTF
TRBD1	few	TRBV19	14	TRBJ1-1	TGTGCCAGTAGTATTGGGCAGGGGGGCGCTGAAGCTTTCTTT	CASSIGQGGAEAFF
-	-	TRBV2	15	TRBJ2-7	TGTGCCAGCAGTGAATCGAGCGGAGGAGGCTACGAGCAGTACTTC	CASSESSGGGYEQYF
TRBD1	-	TRBV5-8	17	TRBJ1-1	TGTGCCAGCAGCACCCGGGACAGGGGGCGGATGGACACTGAAGCTTTCTTT	CASSTRDRGRMDTEAFF
TRBD2	once	TRBV30	15	TRBJ2-5	TGTGCCTGGAGTGTACTCGGCGGGAGGGCCGGAGTCCAGTACTTC	CAWSVLGGRAGVQYF
TRBD2	-	TRBV7-9	16	TRBJ2-3	TGTGCCAGCAGCTTAGCTAGCGGGGGGGCCATAGATACGCAGTATTTT	CASSLASGGAIDTQYF
TRBD1	-	TRBV23-1	15	TRBJ1-2	TGCGCCAGCAGTCAATCGCGGGACAGACGTTATGGCTACACCTTC	CASSQSRDRRYGYTF